A selection of T cell receptor beta chains follows, all from one sample in a study of shared T cell receptors in the human thymus. Profiled with immunoSEQ multiplex PCR; TCRdb holds only in-frame clones, not every one. The profile covers 720,000 or so clones, with 70% to 90% appearing a single time and 0.008% to 0.011% taken by the ten largest. These data also featured in a second study, about human thymus T cells.

Material for sequencing was thymocytes. These receptors were taken from a girl under two years old with a congenital heart defect. CDR3s include the opening cysteine and the closing phenylalanine or tryptophan. The D gene is left open where the match is weak. The size entry is marked missing in some rows and otherwise reads once, few, many or a size class.

CASREGHSSSYEQYF	TGCGCCAGCAGGGAGGGGCATTCGAGCTCCTACGAGCAGTACTTC	-	TRBJ2-7	-	TRBV5-1
CASSLDHRHPRVF	TGCGCCAGCAGCTTGGATCACAGGCACCCCAGGGTCTTT	-	TRBJ1-1	-	TRBV5-1
CASTRANNTEAFF	TGTGCCAGTACCAGGGCTAATAACACTGAAGCTTTCTTT	-	TRBJ1-1	-	TRBV19
CATSRVGLYEQYF	TGTGCCACCAGCAGAGTGGGCCTCTACGAGCAGTACTTC	-	TRBJ2-7	-	TRBV15
CASSEKSRSGGRTDTQYF	TGTGCCAGCAGTGAAAAGAGTAGGAGCGGGGGACGCACAGATACGCAGTATTTT	few	TRBJ2-3	TRBD2	TRBV6-1
CASHVGVNTEAFF	TGTGCCAGCCACGTGGGCGTGAACACTGAAGCTTTCTTT	-	TRBJ1-1	-	TRBV6-1
CASSVTTGDTDTQYF	TGTGCCAGCAGTGTTACGACAGGGGACACAGATACGCAGTATTTT	-	TRBJ2-3	TRBD1	TRBV9
CASSELASSYNEQFF	TGTGCCAGCAGTGAACTAGCGAGCTCCTACAATGAGCAGTTCTTC	-	TRBJ2-1	-	TRBV2
CASSHTTGTSHYGYTF	TGCGCCAGCAGCCACACGACAGGGACCTCACACTATGGCTACACCTTC	-	TRBJ1-2	TRBD1	TRBV4-1
CASSKALYIDRGGNNSPLHF	TGTGCCAGCAGCAAAGCGCTTTATATCGACAGGGGTGGAAATAATTCACCCCTCCACTTT	-	TRBJ1-6	-	TRBV21-1
CASSIFQGVNEQYF	TGTGCCAGCAGTATTTTCCAGGGGGTGAACGAGCAGTACTTC	once	TRBJ2-7	TRBD1	TRBV6-5
CASRDRSGANVLTF	TGTGCCAGCAGGGACAGGTCTGGGGCCAACGTCCTGACTTTC	-	TRBJ2-6	TRBD1	TRBV28
CASSIPTQGTQYF	TGTGCCAGTAGTATACCCACCCAGGGTACGCAGTATTTT	once	TRBJ2-3	-	TRBV19
CASRERTGPGHNEQFF	TGTGCCAGCAGGGAAAGGACAGGGCCGGGTCACAATGAGCAGTTCTTC	-	TRBJ2-1	TRBD1	TRBV2
CASRREGGQETQYF	TGTGCCAGCAGGCGTGAAGGGGGCCAAGAGACCCAGTACTTC	-	TRBJ2-5	-	TRBV5-8
CAWNHRGINQPQHF	TGTGCCTGGAATCACAGGGGAATCAATCAGCCCCAGCATTTT	-	TRBJ1-5	TRBD1	TRBV30
CASRQGPSGGLLKETQYF	TGTGCCAGCAGACAAGGACCTAGCGGGGGCCTACTAAAAGAGACCCAGTACTTC	-	TRBJ2-5	TRBD2	TRBV7-9
CASISGGSYNEQFF	TGCGCCAGTATATCAGGGGGCTCCTACAATGAGCAGTTCTTC	-	TRBJ2-1	TRBD1	TRBV10-2
CASSLTGHQETQYF	TGTGCCAGCAGCCTGACAGGGCACCAAGAGACCCAGTACTTC	-	TRBJ2-5	TRBD1	TRBV27
CASSQVQQGNQPQHF	TGCGCCAGCAGCCAAGTCCAACAGGGGAATCAGCCCCAGCATTTT	-	TRBJ1-5	TRBD1	TRBV4-1
CASSNSWLAGPPSSYEQYF	TGTGCCAGCAGCAACAGCTGGCTAGCGGGGCCCCCAAGCTCCTACGAGCAGTACTTC	-	TRBJ2-7	TRBD2	TRBV5-6
CASSYGRLLNTEAFF	TGTGCCAGCAGTTACGGCAGGCTCCTGAACACTGAAGCTTTCTTT	-	TRBJ1-1	-	TRBV6-5
CASMTDLNTEAFF	TGCGCCAGTATGACAGATCTGAACACTGAAGCTTTCTTT	-	TRBJ1-1	-	TRBV5-1
CASSYQTSGGETQYF	TGTGCCAGCAGTTACCAGACTAGCGGGGGAGAGACCCAGTACTTC	-	TRBJ2-5	TRBD2	TRBV6-6
CASSLGNRGREQYF	TGTGCCAGCAGCTTAGGAAACAGGGGTAGGGAGCAGTACTTC	-	TRBJ2-7	TRBD1	TRBV7-2
CSVDSSHGGYTF	TGCAGCGTTGACTCTTCCCATGGCGGCTACACCTTC	-	TRBJ1-2	-	TRBV29-1
CASSLHRGRLYNEQFF	TGTGCCAGCAGCTTGCATAGGGGGCGATTATACAATGAGCAGTTCTTC	once	TRBJ2-1	TRBD1	TRBV5-6
CASGPRGILQYF	TGTGCCAGCGGCCCCCGGGGGATTCTGCAGTATTTT	once	TRBJ2-3	-	TRBV5-6
CASSLGPERVITSGGAVSKNIQYF	TGCGCCAGCAGCTTGGGGCCGGAACGCGTTATAACTAGCGGGGGGGCCGTTTCCAAAAACATTCAGTACTTC	-	TRBJ2-4	TRBD2	TRBV5-1
CASSPKHPGKEKLFF	TGTGCCAGCAGCCCCAAACACCCGGGGAAAGAAAAACTGTTTTTT	-	TRBJ1-4	-	TRBV5-6
CASSDTSGGPTGELFF	TGTGCCAGCAGTGACACCTCAGGGGGCCCAACCGGGGAGCTGTTTTTT	-	TRBJ2-2	TRBD1	TRBV2
CASSQAQRLMNTEAFF	TGTGCCAGCAGCCAAGCTCAGCGACTCATGAACACTGAAGCTTTCTTT	-	TRBJ1-1	-	TRBV14
CASSPGQGNTEAFF	TGTGCCAGCTCTCCGGGACAGGGGAACACTGAAGCTTTCTTT	-	TRBJ1-1	TRBD1	TRBV18
CASSSPFGTARGDTQYF	TGTGCCAGCAGCTCCCCGTTCGGGACAGCAAGAGGAGATACGCAGTATTTT	-	TRBJ2-3	TRBD1	TRBV11-2
CASSLGGPSFEAFF	TGCGCCAGCAGCTTGGGGGGGCCCTCCTTTGAAGCTTTCTTT	-	TRBJ1-1	-	TRBV5-1
CSARGPPENF	TGCAGTGCTAGAGGGCCTCCGGAGAACTTC	-	TRBJ2-7	-	TRBV20-1
CASSPLGVSGNTIYF	TGTGCCAGCAGCCCCCTCGGGGTCTCTGGAAACACCATATATTTT	-	TRBJ1-3	-	TRBV5-6
CASSPGGGNSPLHF	TGTGCCAGCTCACCGGGAGGGGGGAATTCACCCCTCCACTTT	-	TRBJ1-6	-	TRBV5-4
CASRLLTRDIFGYTF	TGTGCCAGCAGGTTACTCACCCGGGACATTTTTGGCTACACCTTC	-	TRBJ1-2	-	TRBV7-9
CASSETAGQYYEQYF	TGTGCCAGCAGTGAGACAGCAGGCCAGTACTACGAGCAGTACTTC	-	TRBJ2-7	-	TRBV25-1
CASSGAGASPRTSGGGGETQYF	TGTGCCAGCAGCGGGGCGGGGGCTAGCCCAAGAACTAGCGGGGGGGGAGGAGAGACCCAGTACTTC	once	TRBJ2-5	TRBD2	TRBV2
CASSLELEGPDYGYTF	TGCGCCAGCAGCTTGGAGCTGGAGGGGCCAGACTATGGCTACACCTTC	-	TRBJ1-2	-	TRBV5-1
CASSEARVGRGGQETQYF	TGTGCCAGCAGTGAAGCGAGAGTGGGGAGGGGGGGACAAGAGACCCAGTACTTC	-	TRBJ2-5	-	TRBV2
CASGLVRVRQGDGGYGYTF	TGTGCTAGTGGTTTGGTACGGGTTAGACAGGGAGATGGTGGCTATGGCTACACCTTC	once	TRBJ1-2	TRBD1	TRBV12-5
CASSLIFSGENRVAYEQYF	TGTGCCAGCAGCTTAATCTTCTCAGGGGAAAACAGGGTCGCCTACGAGCAGTACTTC	-	TRBJ2-7	-	TRBV7-8
CASSVDTGVRHNEQFF	TGTGCCAGCAGCGTAGATACGGGGGTGCGGCACAATGAGCAGTTCTTC	-	TRBJ2-1	-	TRBV9
CASSLSGSAANYGYTF	TGCGCCAGCAGCTTATCAGGGTCCGCCGCTAACTATGGCTACACCTTC	-	TRBJ1-2	-	TRBV5-1
CASGGTLNTEAFF	TGTGCCAGCGGAGGAACCCTGAACACTGAAGCTTTCTTT	-	TRBJ1-1	-	TRBV19
CASSQDWNRVNEQFF	TGCGCCAGCAGCCAAGATTGGAACAGAGTCAATGAGCAGTTCTTC	-	TRBJ2-1	-	TRBV4-1
CASSPQGQEDEKLFF	TGTGCCAGCAGTCCCCAGGGACAGGAGGATGAAAAACTGTTTTTT	-	TRBJ1-4	TRBD1	TRBV27
CASSLERTQETQYF	TGTGCCAGCAGCTTGGAGCGGACCCAAGAGACCCAGTACTTC	-	TRBJ2-5	-	TRBV7-9
CATSRDLMAEGLGYEQYF	TGTGCCACCAGCAGAGATTTGATGGCGGAGGGCTTGGGCTACGAGCAGTACTTC	-	TRBJ2-7	-	TRBV15
CASYEGLASALSGANVLTF	TGTGCCAGCTACGAGGGACTAGCTTCTGCGCTCTCTGGGGCCAACGTCCTGACTTTC	-	TRBJ2-6	TRBD2	TRBV18